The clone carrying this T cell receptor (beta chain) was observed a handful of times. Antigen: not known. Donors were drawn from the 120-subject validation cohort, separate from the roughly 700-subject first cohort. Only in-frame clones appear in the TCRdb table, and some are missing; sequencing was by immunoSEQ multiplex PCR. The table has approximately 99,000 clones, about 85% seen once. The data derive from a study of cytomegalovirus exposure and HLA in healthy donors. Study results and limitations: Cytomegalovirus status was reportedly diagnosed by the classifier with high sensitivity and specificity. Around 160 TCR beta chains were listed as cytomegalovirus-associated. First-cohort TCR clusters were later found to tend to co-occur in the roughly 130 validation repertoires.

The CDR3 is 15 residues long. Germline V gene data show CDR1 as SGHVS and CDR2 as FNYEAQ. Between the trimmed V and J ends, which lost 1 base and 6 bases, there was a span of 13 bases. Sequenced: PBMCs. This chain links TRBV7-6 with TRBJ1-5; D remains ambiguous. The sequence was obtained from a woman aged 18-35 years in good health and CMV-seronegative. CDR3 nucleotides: TGTGCCAGCAGCTTAGGGGCCGCCAGTAGTCAGCCCCAGCATTTT. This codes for CASSLGAASSQPQHF.